This T cell receptor beta chain was recorded in a study of hypomethylating agent response in myelodysplastic syndrome. Broader study findings: Healthy controls were not age-matched to MDS patients, possibly affecting comparisons.

The assay was immunoSEQ multiplex PCR, and TCRdb's table has in-frame clones only and misses some. The sample lists thousands of clones, about 80% occurring once. The CDR3 covers 15 residues. J was trimmed by 3 bases and V by 0 bases; bases with no gene match: 2. CDR1 and CDR2 (germline): SGHTA, FQGNSA. In the case of this clone: What it recognizes is unknown.

Specimen: bone marrow, collected before or after starting hypomethylating agent treatment for myelodysplastic syndrome (not recorded which). The clonotype originates from a human donor with myelodysplastic syndrome. The V and J genes are TRBV7-2 and TRBJ1-2; 9 nucleotides match TRBD1. CDR3 sequence: CASSLAGTGYYGYTF. CDR3 coding DNA: TGTGCCAGCAGCTTAGCCGGGACAGGGTACTATGGCTACACCTTC. Complete variable domain (other parts from reference TRBV7-2 and TRBJ1-2): GAGVSQSPSNKVTEKGKDVELRCDPISGHTALYWYRQSLGQGLEFLIYFQGNSAPDKSGLPSDRFSAERTGGSVSTLTIQRTQQEDSAVYLCASSLAGTGYYGYTFGSGTRLTVV.